These 3 T cell receptor beta chains share one sample of origin, sequenced in a study of blood T cell repertoires in COVID-19. The method was immunoSEQ multiplex PCR; TCRdb's version includes in-frame clones alone and lacks a portion of them. The sample yields under 250,000 clones, 65% to 85% seen once. Specimen: peripheral blood. These receptors originate from a man aged 40-50 years with active or convalescent COVID-19.

This clone appeared a single time. The chain carries TRBV9 and TRBJ2-5, with 7 bases aligning to TRBD1. Looked up from germline, CDR1 is SGDLS and CDR2 is YYNGEE. The CDR3 has 15 residues. The ends lost 0 bases at V and 5 bases at J; junction bases unmatched: 7. The CDR3 DNA reads as TGTGCCAGCAGCGTAGATAGGGGGCAGGGGGAGACCCAGTACTTC. Its protein product is CASSVDRGQGETQYF. The entire variable domain, with the rest obtained from reference TRBV9 and TRBJ2-5, is as follows: DSGVTQTPKHLITATGQRVTLRCSPRSGDLSVYWYQQSLDQGLQFLIQYYNGEERAKGNILERFSAQQFPDLHSELNLSSLELGDSALYFCASSVDRGQGETQYFGPGTRLLVL.

The V call is TRBV7-2, the J call TRBJ2-5, with D perhaps matching TRBD2 (6 bases). There are 15 residues in the CDR3. Germline assignment: CDR1 SGHTA and CDR2 FQGNSA. Between the trimmed V and J ends, which lost 1 base and 4 bases, there was a span of 13 bases. CDR3 protein: CASSLEGGSGETQYF. The CDR3 DNA is TGTGCCAGCAGCTTAGAAGGAGGGTCCGGAGAGACCCAGTACTTC.

J is TRBJ2-3 and V is TRBV6-5, with D hard to call. Germline CDR1 is MNHEY and CDR2 is SVGAGI. V was pared by 6 bases and J by 4 bases, with 11 bases between. The CDR3 runs to 13 residues. CDR3 in DNA: TGTGCCAGCAGCCCCACCCGGGCAGATACGCAGTATTTT. Translation: CASSPTRADTQYF.